These T cell receptor beta chains were read from a single sample in a study of blood T cell repertoires in COVID-19. TCRdb's copy holds only in-frame clones and misses some; the assay was immunoSEQ multiplex PCR. Among approximately 280,000 clones listed, 75% to 90% were seen once. The specimen sequenced was peripheral blood. Receptors were obtained from a woman in her sixties with acute or convalescent COVID-19. The CDR3 runs from the conserved cysteine through the conserved F or W.

j_call,v_call,cdr3_aa
TRBJ2-7,TRBV7-9,CASSSTRGYEQYF
TRBJ2-5,TRBV20-1,CSASKGGGQETQYF
TRBJ1-1,TRBV9,CASSVGETEAFF
TRBJ2-5,TRBV27,CASSSLETQYF
TRBJ1-1,TRBV4-3,CASSQDPQGAEAFF
TRBJ1-6,TRBV4-3,CASSQEGATLYNSPLHF
TRBJ2-7,TRBV13,CATGKVSYEQYF
TRBJ2-1,TRBV2,CASNRLAIYNEQFF
TRBJ2-7,TRBV11-3,CASSNTSGTLAGRGLFREYF
TRBJ1-2,TRBV5-8,CASSGLPYGYTF
TRBJ1-5,TRBV10-3,CAITMDRSQPQHF
TRBJ2-2,TRBV4-1,CASSPLDRGTTGELFF
TRBJ2-1,TRBV7-3,CASSWTPYNEQFF
TRBJ1-6,TRBV9,CASGGGGQEGNSPLHF
TRBJ1-2,TRBV27,CASSTQGAGYTF
TRBJ1-5,TRBV9,CASSFGQNNQPQHF
TRBJ1-4,TRBV9,CASSVDGRTNEKLFF
TRBJ2-7,TRBV27,CASRRGQGAYEQYF
TRBJ2-7,TRBV7-3,CASSLTRLGSYEQYF
TRBJ1-3,TRBV29-1,CSVEPHSGNTIYF
TRBJ2-3,TRBV9,CASSVGMAGGTDTQYF
TRBJ2-7,TRBV9,CASSVGPAGGTYEQYF
TRBJ1-3,TRBV18,CASSLKDSNSGNTIYF